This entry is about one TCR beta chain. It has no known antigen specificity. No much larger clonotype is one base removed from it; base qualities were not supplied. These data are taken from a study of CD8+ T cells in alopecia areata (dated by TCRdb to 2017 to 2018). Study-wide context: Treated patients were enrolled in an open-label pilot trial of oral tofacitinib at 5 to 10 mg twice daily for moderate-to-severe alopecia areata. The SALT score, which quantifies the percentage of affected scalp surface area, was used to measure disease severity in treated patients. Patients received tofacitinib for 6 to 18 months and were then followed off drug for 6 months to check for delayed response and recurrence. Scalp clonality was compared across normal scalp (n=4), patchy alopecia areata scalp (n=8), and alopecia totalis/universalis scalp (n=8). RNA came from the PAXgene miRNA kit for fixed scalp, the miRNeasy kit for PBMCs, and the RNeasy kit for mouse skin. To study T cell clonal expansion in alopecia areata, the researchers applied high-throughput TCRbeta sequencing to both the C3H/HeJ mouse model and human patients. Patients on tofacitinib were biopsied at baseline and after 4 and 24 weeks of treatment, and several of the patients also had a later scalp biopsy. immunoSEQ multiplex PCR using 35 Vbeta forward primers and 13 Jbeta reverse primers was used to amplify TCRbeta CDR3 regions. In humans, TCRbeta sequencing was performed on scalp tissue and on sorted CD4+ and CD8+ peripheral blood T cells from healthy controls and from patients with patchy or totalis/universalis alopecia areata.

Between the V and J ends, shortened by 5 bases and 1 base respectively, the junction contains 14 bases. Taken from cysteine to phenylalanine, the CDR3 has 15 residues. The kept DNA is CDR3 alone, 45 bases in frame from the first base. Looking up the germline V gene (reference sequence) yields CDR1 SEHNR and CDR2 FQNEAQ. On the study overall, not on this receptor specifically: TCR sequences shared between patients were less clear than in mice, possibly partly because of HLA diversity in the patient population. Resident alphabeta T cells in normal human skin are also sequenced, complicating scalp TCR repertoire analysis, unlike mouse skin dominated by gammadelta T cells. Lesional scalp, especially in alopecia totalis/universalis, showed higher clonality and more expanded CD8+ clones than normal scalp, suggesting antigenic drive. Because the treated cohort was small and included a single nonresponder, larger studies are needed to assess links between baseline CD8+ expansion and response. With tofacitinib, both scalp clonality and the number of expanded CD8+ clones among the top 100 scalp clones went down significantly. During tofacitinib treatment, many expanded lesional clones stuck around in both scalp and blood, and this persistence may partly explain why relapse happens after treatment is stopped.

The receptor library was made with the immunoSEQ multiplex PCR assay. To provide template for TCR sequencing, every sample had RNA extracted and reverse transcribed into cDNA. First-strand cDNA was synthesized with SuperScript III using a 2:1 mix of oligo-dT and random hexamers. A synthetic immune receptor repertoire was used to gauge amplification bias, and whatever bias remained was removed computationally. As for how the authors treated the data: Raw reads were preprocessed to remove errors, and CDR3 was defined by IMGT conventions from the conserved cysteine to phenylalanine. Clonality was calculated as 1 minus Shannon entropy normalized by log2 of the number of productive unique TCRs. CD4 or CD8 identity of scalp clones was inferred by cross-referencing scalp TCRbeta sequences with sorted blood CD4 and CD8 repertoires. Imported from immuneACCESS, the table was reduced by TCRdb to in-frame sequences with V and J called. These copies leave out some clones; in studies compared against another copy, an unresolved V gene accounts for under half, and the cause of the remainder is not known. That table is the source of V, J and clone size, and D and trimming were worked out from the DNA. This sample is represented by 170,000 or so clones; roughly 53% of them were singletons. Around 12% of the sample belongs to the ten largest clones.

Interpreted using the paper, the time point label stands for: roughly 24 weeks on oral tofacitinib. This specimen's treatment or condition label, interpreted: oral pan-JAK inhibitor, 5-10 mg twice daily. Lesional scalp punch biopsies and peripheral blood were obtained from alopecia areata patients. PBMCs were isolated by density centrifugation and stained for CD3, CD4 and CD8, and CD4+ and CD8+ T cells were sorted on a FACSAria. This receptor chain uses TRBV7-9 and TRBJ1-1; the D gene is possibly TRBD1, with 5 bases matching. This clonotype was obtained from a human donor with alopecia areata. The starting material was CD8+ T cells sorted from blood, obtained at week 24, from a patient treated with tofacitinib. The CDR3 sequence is CASSTPRGWNTEAFF. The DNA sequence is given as TGTGCCAGCAGCACGCCCCGGGGGTGGAACACTGAAGCTTTCTTT. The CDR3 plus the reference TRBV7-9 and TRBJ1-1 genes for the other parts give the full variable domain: DTGVSQNPRHKITKRGQNVTFRCDPISEHNRLYWYRQTLGQGPEFLTYFQNEAQLEKSRLLSDRFSAERPKGSFSTLEIQRTEQGDSAMYLCASSTPRGWNTEAFFGQGTRLTVV.